A single sample gave rise to the 29 T cell receptor beta chains below, sequenced in a study of blood T cells in healthy people across ages. A second PCR of about 7 to 12 cycles used a sample-barcoded 5' primer and a J-beta primer mix. TCRdb reprocessed the 5' RACE reads via MiXCR and lists one record per CDR3 protein. The profile shows about 1.4 million distinct CDR3 sequences, approximately 60% of them singletons. Sequencing was performed on blood. The receptors were gathered from a young man in good health.

This chain's CDR3 is CASSSRLGQLNTEAFF. The CDR3 DNA follows: TGTGCCAGCAGCTCCCGATTAGGGCAGCTGAACACTGAAGCTTTCTTT. V usage is TRBV7-8 and J usage is TRBJ1-1; D not resolved. The ends were cut back, 4 bases at V and 0 bases at J, with 15 bases in the middle. Germline V gene lookup returns CDR1 SGHVS and CDR2 FQNEAQ. The CDR3 is 16 amino acids.

The rearrangement uses TRBV19 and TRBJ2-1; 11 positions agree with TRBD2. This CDR3 is 16 amino acids long. Trimming cost V 5 bases and J 2 bases; bases outside gene matches: 5. Germline V gene data show CDR1 as LNHDA and CDR2 as SQIVND (reference sequence). CDR3 nucleotide sequence: TGTGCCAGTAGTCCGATACTAGCGGGAGCCTACAATGAGCAGTTCTTC. This gives the protein CASSPILAGAYNEQFF.

The rearrangement links TRBV7-8 to TRBJ1-6; TRBD1 is a possible D gene (5 bases). Germline CDR1 SGHVS, CDR2 FQNEAQ. The CDR3 totals 15 residues. Trimming shortened V by 5 bases and J by 7 bases, and 15 bases separated the two germline ends. The CDR3 sequence is CASSPGTSGNSPLHF. The CDR3 DNA reads TGTGCCAGCAGCCCCGGGACCAGCGGGAATTCACCCCTCCACTTT.

V and J are TRBV5-1 and TRBJ1-2; 9 nucleotides line up with TRBD1. Germline values: CDR1 SGHRS, CDR2 YFSETQ. CDR3 length equals 15 residues. The junction had 8 bases not matched to a gene; V was cut back by 5 bases and J by 3 bases. The CDR3 DNA reads as TGCGCCAGCAGTGACCGGGACAGGGTGGACTATGGCTACACCTTC. Its protein product is CASSDRDRVDYGYTF.

The chain links TRBV12-3 or TRBV12-4 to TRBJ2-1; the D gene is possibly TRBD2 (5 bases). The CDR3 is 13 residues long. V lost 3 bases and J 8 bases, leaving 11 bases between the germline ends. The DNA for the CDR3 is TGTGCCAGCAGTTTTCACGTAGCGCATGAGCAGTTCTTC. It translates to CASSFHVAHEQFF.

This clonotype was seen a handful of times. The CDR3 DNA is TGCGCCAGCAGCTCAAATTCGAACACTGAAGCTTTCTTT. Translating it yields CASSSNSNTEAFF. The J gene is TRBJ1-1, the V gene TRBV5-1; D unclear. Trimming stripped 3 bases from V and 1 base from J, with 7 bases between. The CDR3 runs 13 residues. The germline V gene encodes CDR1 SGHRS and CDR2 YFSETQ.

Worth noting for this clonotype: At one boundary the junction diverges from the germline segment, which might be a read error. J is TRBJ2-1 and V is TRBV12-3 or TRBV12-4, with 7 bases identical to TRBD1. This CDR3 has 15 amino acids. The CDR3 sequence is CASSLNRGMLNEQFF. The CDR3 coding sequence is TGTGCAAGCAGTTTAAACAGGGGAATGTTGAATGAGCAGTTCTTC.

The rearrangement uses TRBV5-5 and TRBJ2-4; D call uncertain. The DNA end is a closer match to TRBJ2-7, so the J assignment may be wrong. CDR1 and CDR2 (germline): SGHKS, YYEKEE (reference sequence). The CDR3 is made up of 15 amino acids. CDR3 in amino acids: CASSLGPGLDYEQYF. The DNA of the CDR3 is TGTGCCAGCAGCTTGGGTCCAGGTTTGGACTACGAGCAGTACTTC.

This sequence joins TRBV27 and TRBJ2-2; D ambiguous. Trimming cost V 4 bases and J 3 bases, with 6 bases left between them. The CDR3 covers 13 residues. The germline CDR1 and CDR2 sequences are MNHEY and SMNVEV (reference sequence). The DNA for the CDR3 is TGTGCCAGCAGTTCTCGTTACACCGGGGAGCTGTTTTTT. Protein: CASSSRYTGELFF.

The chain uses TRBV4-1 and TRBJ2-1, with a tentative D call TRBD1 (6 bases). The CDR3 covers 13 residues. The V end was cut by 4 bases, the J end by 9 bases, with 13 bases between. Germline CDR1 is MGHRA and CDR2 is YSYEKL. CDR3 sequence (DNA): TGCGCCAGCAGCCTACAGGGAGCTAGTGAGCAGTTCTTC. This encodes CASSLQGASEQFF.

J is TRBJ2-5 and V is TRBV25-1; a possible D gene is TRBD1 (7 bases). Trimming stripped 4 bases from V and 3 bases from J, with 15 bases between. The CDR3 is 15 residues long. In germline, CDR1 is MGHDK, CDR2 SYGVNS. CDR3 coding DNA: TGTGCCAGCAGTGGATTCCAGGGGGGTAAAGAGACCCAGTACTTC. This gives the protein CASSGFQGGKETQYF.

The rearrangement joins TRBV28 to TRBJ2-7; possible D gene TRBD2, 6 bases. Germline loops: CDR1 MDHEN, CDR2 SYDVKM. CDR3 size: 15 residues. Trimming removed 10 bases from V and 1 base from J, with 20 bases in between. This CDR3 is CATDTGGAGSYEQYF. For the CDR3, the DNA is TGTGCCACGGACACTGGAGGGGCGGGGTCCTACGAGCAGTACTTC.

The genes are TRBV24-1 and TRBJ1-2; tentative D call: TRBD1 (5 bases). The length of the CDR3 is 16 residues. Germline CDR1 KGHDR, CDR2 SFDVKD. V lost 3 bases, J lost 2 bases, and 15 bases lay in between. The CDR3 sequence: CATSDPNAGGNYGYTF. For the CDR3, the DNA is TGTGCCACCAGTGATCCTAATGCCGGGGGAAACTATGGCTACACCTTC.

This chain uses TRBV7-2 with TRBJ2-1; 7 nucleotides align to TRBD1. Germline lookup yields CDR1 SGHTA and CDR2 FQGNSA. V was pared by 5 bases and J by 0 bases, with 4 bases of the junction left unmatched. The CDR3 sequence is 15 residues long. The CDR3 protein is CASSTGTDSYNEQFF. The CDR3 region has the DNA TGTGCCAGCAGCACCGGGACAGACTCCTACAATGAGCAGTTCTTC.

This chain connects TRBV7-8 to TRBJ1-2, with TRBD1 as a possible D gene (5 bases). Trimming shortened V by 5 bases and J by 4 bases, and 14 bases separated the two germline ends. This CDR3 contains 14 residues. Germline V gene sequence: CDR1 SGHVS, CDR2 FQNEAQ. CDR3 protein: CASSVGDSPYGYTF. In DNA, the CDR3 is TGTGCCAGCAGCGTTGGAGACAGCCCCTATGGCTACACCTTC.

The rearrangement links TRBV28 to TRBJ2-5; D unclear. The CDR3 has 14 amino acids. Germline loops: CDR1 MDHEN, CDR2 SYDVKM. The V gene lost 5 bases and the J gene lost 7 bases, with 17 bases spanning the gap. CDR3 region: CASSVMNLSRTQYF. The CDR3 DNA reads TGTGCCAGCAGTGTGATGAACCTGAGTAGGACCCAGTACTTC.

The sample holds one count of this clonotype. The CDR3 is CASGSGTPANYGYTF. The CDR3, as DNA: TGCGCCAGCGGATCCGGGACCCCAGCTAACTATGGCTACACCTTC. The chain links TRBV5-1 to TRBJ1-2; possibly TRBD1 for D (5 bases). In germline, CDR1 is SGHRS, CDR2 YFSETQ. The CDR3 spans 15 residues. The ends were cut back, 7 bases at V and 0 bases at J, with 16 bases in the middle. The full variable domain, its missing parts supplied by reference TRBV5-1 and TRBJ1-2, is KAGVTQTPRYLIKTRGQQVTLSCSPISGHRSVSWYQQTPGQGLQFLFEYFSETQRNKGNFPGRFSGRQFSNSRSEMNVSTLELGDSALYLCASGSGTPANYGYTFGSGTRLTVV.

The V call is TRBV20-1, the J call TRBJ1-3, with D tentatively TRBD1 (5 bases). The CDR3 sequence is 14 residues long. V was trimmed by 3 bases and J by 3 bases, leaving 12 bases between them. Germline V lookup: CDR1 DFQATT, CDR2 SNEGSKA (reference sequence). CDR3 residues: CSASSGGVGNTIYF. CDR3 DNA: TGCAGTGCTAGTTCCGGGGGGGTTGGAAACACCATATATTTT.

The V gene is TRBV20-1, the J gene TRBJ1-6; D is undetermined. CDR3 size: 19 residues. V dropped 0 bases and J dropped 0 bases, with 18 bases sitting between them. Germline CDR1 DFQATT, CDR2 SNEGSKA (reference sequence). The CDR3 region is CSARELVPSKGSYNSPLHF. CDR3 nucleotide sequence: TGCAGTGCTAGAGAACTGGTTCCCTCCAAAGGCTCCTATAATTCACCCCTCCACTTT.

The V call is TRBV4-3, the J call TRBJ2-2; TRBD2 matches 7 bases. From germline, CDR1 is LGHNA and CDR2 YSLEER. The V segment lost 5 bases and the J segment 1 base; nucleotides outside the gene matches: 4. The CDR3 contains 15 residues. CDR3 nucleotides: TGCGCCAGCAGCAGGTCTAGCGGGAACACCGGGGAGCTGTTTTTT. Residues: CASSRSSGNTGELFF.

This chain joins TRBV7-9 and TRBJ2-3; 10 positions match TRBD2. The CDR3 consists of 16 residues. The V and J ends lost 5 bases and 1 base, in that order; junction bases with no gene match: 6. Germline V gene lookup returns CDR1 SEHNR and CDR2 FQNEAQ (reference sequence). The DNA of the CDR3 is TGTGCCAGCAGCCCTCGTGGGACTAGCGGCACAGATACGCAGTATTTT. Amino acids: CASSPRGTSGTDTQYF.

The chain links TRBV4-3 to TRBJ1-5, with 8 bases lining up with TRBD1. The CDR3 is 19 amino acids. V lost 0 bases to trimming and J lost 1 base; unmatched junction nucleotides: 11. CDR1 and CDR2 (germline): LGHNA, YSLEER. The CDR3 region has the DNA TGCGCCAGCAGCCAAGATGTCGGGACAGGACTTACAAGCAATCAGCCCCAGCATTTT. It translates to CASSQDVGTGLTSNQPQHF.

The V gene is TRBV20-1, the J gene TRBJ1-5; 12 bases map to TRBD1. The V gene end was trimmed by 5 bases and the J gene end by 6 bases; junction bases not matched to a gene: 5. The CDR3 length is 14 residues. Germline V gives CDR1 DFQATT, CDR2 SNEGSKA (reference sequence). CDR3 nucleotides: TGCAGTGCTCGGGGACAGGGGGCGATTCAGCCCCAGCATTTT. This sequence encodes CSARGQGAIQPQHF.

The rearrangement uses TRBV9 and TRBJ2-2; tentatively, D is TRBD1 (5 bases). Germline CDR1 is SGDLS and CDR2 is YYNGEE. CDR3 length: 16 amino acids. The V end lost 0 bases, the J end lost 4 bases, and 13 bases lay between the germline ends. The DNA for the CDR3 is TGTGCCAGCAGCGTAGCTTGGCAGGGTACCACCGGGGAGCTGTTTTTT. Its translation: CASSVAWQGTTGELFF.

The chain combines TRBV28 with TRBJ2-4, with 8 bases lining up with TRBD2. The DNA end lines up better with TRBJ2-7; the J call may be wrong. Germline CDR1 MDHEN, CDR2 SYDVKM. There are 15 residues in the CDR3. CDR3 bases: TGTGCCAGCAGTCGGCAAAGCGGGGGTCGTTACGAGCAGTACTTC. It codes for CASSRQSGGRYEQYF.

This sequence joins TRBV12-3 or TRBV12-4 and TRBJ2-3; TRBD2 might be the D (6 bases). V lost 9 bases to trimming and J lost 2 bases, with 15 bases between them. CDR3 length: 14 amino acids. CDR3 protein: CASKPRGSTDTQYF. As DNA, the CDR3 is TGTGCCAGTAAACCTCGGGGGTCCACAGATACGCAGTATTTT.

This clonotype has a handful of counts. This chain links TRBV4-3 with TRBJ2-4; the match to TRBD1 covers 7 bases. The ends lost 0 bases at V and 0 bases at J; junction bases unmatched: 11. CDR1 LGHNA and CDR2 YSLEER come from the germline V gene. CDR3 size: 19 residues. CDR3: CASSQDWAGTDLAKNIQYF. The CDR3 DNA follows: TGCGCCAGCAGCCAAGATTGGGCAGGGACAGACCTAGCCAAAAACATTCAGTACTTC.

This clonotype was recorded at least ten times. The V call is TRBV28, the J call TRBJ2-3, with D hard to call. There are 14 residues in the CDR3. Trimming took off 4 bases at V and 0 bases at J, with 8 bases between the two ends. CDR1 and CDR2 from the germline V gene are MDHEN and SYDVKM. The CDR3 region has the DNA TGTGCCAGCAGTTCGATGGCTAGCACAGATACGCAGTATTTT. Its translation is CASSSMASTDTQYF.

The genes are TRBV27 and TRBJ2-1; no reliable D call. Germline V gives CDR1 MNHEY, CDR2 SMNVEV (reference sequence). With 5 bases removed from V and 8 bases from J, the gap between germline ends came to 10 bases. There are 12 residues in the CDR3. The CDR3 nucleotides read TGTGCCAGCAGTGCCCTGAGCGATGAGCAGTTCTTC. This gives the protein CASSALSDEQFF.